This T cell receptor beta chain appears in the sequencing data of a study of cytomegalovirus exposure and HLA in healthy donors. General study results and limits: TRBV6-2, TRBV6-3 and some other V segments were unresolvable in 87-base-pair reads.

The germline gives CDR1 SGHNT, CDR2 YENEEA. This CDR3 region has 16 residues. V gave up 1 base and J gave up 3 bases; unmatched junction bases: 5. In regard to this clone: Its matching antigen is unknown.

Amplification used 60 Vbeta primers and 13 Jbeta primers. The data were produced by immunoSEQ multiplex PCR, yet TCRdb's version contains in-frame clones alone and is incomplete. The sample lists about 110,000 clones, over 60% occurring once. Sequenced: PBMCs. The clonotype originates from a woman aged 30 to 39 in good health and CMV-seronegative. The chain joins TRBV11-3 to TRBJ2-1; 8 nucleotides align to TRBD1. The CDR3 DNA sequence: TGTGCCAGCAGCTTAGGGGGGACAGGCTACTACAATGAGCAGTTCTTC. Translation: CASSLGGTGYYNEQFF.